This TCR beta chain was identified during a study of prognosis after radiotherapy for stage I lung cancer (dated by TCRdb to about 2021). As for the study more broadly: Between early 2018 and 2019, under 20 stage I NSCLC patients were enrolled in Nanjing, China. Newly diagnosed primary stage I lung tumors occurred in roughly 15 patients, and oligometastatic NSCLC after surgical resection of the primary tumor occurred in five. Every patient was regarded as medically inoperable, because of comorbidities in around eleven cases and refusal of surgery in 7 cases. The cohort comprised more than 10 men and six or seven women with a median age of about 70 years, ranging from about 53 to 84 years. About 12 patients had adenocarcinoma and several had squamous cell carcinoma as the tumor histology. Using image-guided IMRT or VMAT, SBRT was delivered in 3 to 5 fractions at a biologically effective dose of at least 100 Gy. In every patient, SBRT was given without any concurrent therapy. Distant metastases were developed by four of the 19 patients after SBRT, at a median of 7 months, whereas no significant progression was observed in the other 15 patients. This study profiled peripheral blood TCR beta repertoires from stage I NSCLC patients before and after stereotactic body radiotherapy and linked the repertoires to distant failure. The study took one blood sample before SBRT and one after SBRT from each of around 20 patients and sequenced all 38 samples. Broad study findings and their caveats: Unique TCR clone counts fell after SBRT (median about 10,000 before versus approximately 6,300 after; Wilcoxon paired P=0.011). The study was limited by the small cohort and short follow-up, and independent validation of the study findings is required. All reported P values were unadjusted for multiple comparisons. Post-SBRT Shannon entropy and its change from baseline were lower in patients who developed distant metastases; baseline Shannon entropy was not associated with metastases. Tumor specificity of expanded TCR clones was not determined. TRBV and TRBJ usage frequencies reportedly varied with metastasis status, involving two V genes at baseline and about 10 V and two J genes after SBRT.

A history of other malignancies or of prior chemotherapy or radiotherapy was absent in all patients, and node-negative disease was shown on CT and PET/CT in all patients. Around 6 milliliters of peripheral venous blood were drawn into EDTA tubes at each of two time points. Ficoll-Paque Plus density-gradient centrifugation was used to isolate PBMCs. Right after collection, samples were kept at -80 degrees C until analysis. CDR1 SGHRS and CDR2 YFSETQ were looked up in the germline V gene. Reading from cysteine to phenylalanine, the CDR3 counts 15 amino acids. The sequence is cut down to CDR3 DNA, 45 bases in frame from base 1. V loses 1 base of germline sequence and J loses 0 bases, and the interval between the two ends is 7 bases. This clonotype was found many times. Its antigen remains unidentified. No qualities accompany the bases; no much larger clone lies one base away. The TCR beta CDR3 region was amplified from genomic DNA by two rounds of multiplex PCR. The first PCR round used primers specific to each TRBV and TRBJ gene, with sequences filed in Chinese patent CN105087789A. The second PCR round used universal primers. The Roche High Pure PCR Template Preparation Kit was used to extract genomic DNA from frozen PBMCs. An Illumina HiSeq 3000 was used to sequence the libraries paired-end with 151 bp reads. Turning to the authors' computational methods: CutAdapt was used to remove raw reads lacking the multiplex PCR primer sequences. Using PEAR, the high-quality paired reads were merged into contigs. MiXCR assigned TRB V, D and J gene segments to each contig by aligning to reference sequences. To remove sequencing errors, CDR3 sequences were clustered according to base quality and sequence similarity. Diversity was measured as Shannon entropy normalized by the natural log of productive TCR sequence number. Clonality was defined as one minus Shannon entropy divided by the natural log of the number of unique clonotypes. Progression-free survival cut-offs for repertoire metrics were chosen using the Youden index of ROC curves, with analyses run in R 3.5.3. TCRdb ran its own pipeline on the public reads, namely fastp trimming at Q25 and MiXCR clone calling, and kept in-frame beta chains. Duplicate CDR3 protein sequences are folded into a single record with the most common DNA and genes. The V and J calls reflect TCRdb's pipeline rather than the authors' work. The sample yields more than 30,000 distinct CDR3 sequences; approximately 39% were counted once. Approximately 15% of the sample is taken by the ten largest.

This chain joins TRBV5-1 to TRBJ2-2; D gene: possibly TRBD2, on 6 matching bases. Sample: PBMCs, taken before or after stereotactic body radiation therapy (not recorded which). The receptor's source is a donor aged 50 or older with non-small cell lung cancer. Read as DNA, the sequence is TGCGCCAGCAGCTTGTCGGGGGCGAACACCGGGGAGCTGTTTTTT. It specifies CASSLSGANTGELFF.